This TCR beta chain was identified in a study of control samples from healthy donors and cancer patients. Using immunoSEQ multiplex PCR, the repertoire was profiled, and TCRdb retains in-frame clones only, with some absent. Of fewer than 200,000 clones in the sample, approximately 92% are singletons; the top ten hold 4.1%. V dropped 5 bases and J dropped 7; count of bases not matched to a gene: 12. The germline V gene has CDR1 SGHAT and CDR2 FQNNGV. This CDR3 region has 15 residues. This rearrangement joins TRBV11-2 to TRBJ1-1; 8 bases are shared with TRBD1. The sequence derives from a woman aged 60-75 years in good health. Sequencing used blood. For the CDR3, the DNA is TGTGCCAGCAGCCTCTCCTGGACAGGGACCGGTGAAGCTTTCTTT. This encodes CASSLSWTGTGEAFF.